Sequencing of this T cell receptor (beta chain) was carried out in a study of neoadjuvant anti-PD-1 for oral cavity cancer. Assay used: immunoSEQ multiplex PCR; TCRdb lists only in-frame clones, some missing. The sample contains some 15,000 clones, around 69% of which appear only once. By share, this clone counts as large (0.1 to 1%). Germline-derived CDR1 and CDR2 are SQVTM and ANQGSEA. The CDR3 contains 13 residues. The trim removed 6 bases at V and 3 bases at J, leaving 5 bases unmatched. The TCR was taken from a person aged 35-79 years with oral cavity squamous cell carcinoma. This chain connects TRBV29-1 to TRBJ1-1, with 9 bases fitting TRBD1. The sample here was PBMCs, taken before nivolumab (anti-PD-1) treatment. As DNA, the CDR3 is TGCAGCGTAGGTACAGGGGGCTACACTGAAGCTTTCTTT. The encoded protein is CSVGTGGYTEAFF.